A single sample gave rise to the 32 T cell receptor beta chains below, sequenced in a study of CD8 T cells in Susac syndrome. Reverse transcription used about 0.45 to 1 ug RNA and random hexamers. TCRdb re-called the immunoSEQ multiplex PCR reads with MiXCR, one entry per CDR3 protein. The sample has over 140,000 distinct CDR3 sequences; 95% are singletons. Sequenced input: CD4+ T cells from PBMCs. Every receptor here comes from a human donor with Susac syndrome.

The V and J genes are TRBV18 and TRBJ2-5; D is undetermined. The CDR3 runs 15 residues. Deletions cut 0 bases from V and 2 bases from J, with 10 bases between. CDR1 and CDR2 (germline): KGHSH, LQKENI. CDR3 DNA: TGTGCCAGCTCACCACCTTCTCGGACGCAAGAGACCCAGTACTTC. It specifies CASSPPSRTQETQYF. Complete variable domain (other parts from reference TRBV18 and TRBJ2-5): NAGVMQNPRHLVRRRGQEARLRCSPMKGHSHVYWYRQLPEEGLKFMVYLQKENIIDESGMPKERFSAEFPKEGPSILRIQQVVRGDSAAYFCASSPPSRTQETQYFGPGTRLLVL.

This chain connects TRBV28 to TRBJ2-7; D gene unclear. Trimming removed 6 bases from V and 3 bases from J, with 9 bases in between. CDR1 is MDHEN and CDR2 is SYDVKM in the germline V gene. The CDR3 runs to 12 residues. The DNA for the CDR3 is TGTGCCAGCAGACAGAACAGCTACGAGCAGTACTTC. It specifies CASRQNSYEQYF.

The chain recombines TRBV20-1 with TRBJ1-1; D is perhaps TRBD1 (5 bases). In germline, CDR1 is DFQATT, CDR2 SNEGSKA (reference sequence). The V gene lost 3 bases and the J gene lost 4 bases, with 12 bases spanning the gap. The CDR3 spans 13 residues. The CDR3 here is CSASPPGVTEAFF. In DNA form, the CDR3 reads TGCAGTGCTAGCCCCCCGGGGGTCACTGAAGCTTTCTTT.

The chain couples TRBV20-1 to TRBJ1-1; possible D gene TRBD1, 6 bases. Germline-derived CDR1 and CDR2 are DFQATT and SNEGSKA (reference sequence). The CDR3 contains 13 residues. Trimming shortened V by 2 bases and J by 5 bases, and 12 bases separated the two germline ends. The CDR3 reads CSARRGAWTEAFF. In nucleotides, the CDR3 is TGCAGTGCTAGACGGGGGGCCTGGACTGAAGCTTTCTTT.

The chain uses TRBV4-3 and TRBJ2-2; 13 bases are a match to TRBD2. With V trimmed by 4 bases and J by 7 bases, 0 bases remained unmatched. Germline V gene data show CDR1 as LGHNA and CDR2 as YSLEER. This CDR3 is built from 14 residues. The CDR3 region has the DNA TGCGCCAGCAGCCGGACTAGCGGGAGCGGGGAGCTGTTTTTT. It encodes CASSRTSGSGELFF.

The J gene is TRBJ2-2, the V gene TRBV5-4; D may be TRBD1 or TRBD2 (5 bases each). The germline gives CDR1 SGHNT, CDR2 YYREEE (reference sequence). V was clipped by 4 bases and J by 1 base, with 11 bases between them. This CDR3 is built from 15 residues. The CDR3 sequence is CASSRGTVNTGELFF. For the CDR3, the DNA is TGTGCCAGCAGCCGAGGGACGGTGAACACCGGGGAGCTGTTTTTT.

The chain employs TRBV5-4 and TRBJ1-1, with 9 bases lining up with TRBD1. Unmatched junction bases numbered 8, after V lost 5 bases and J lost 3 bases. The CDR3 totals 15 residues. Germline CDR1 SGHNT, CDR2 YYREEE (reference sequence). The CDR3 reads CASSTTGGGDTEAFF. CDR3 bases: TGTGCCAGCAGTACAACAGGGGGCGGTGACACTGAAGCTTTCTTT.

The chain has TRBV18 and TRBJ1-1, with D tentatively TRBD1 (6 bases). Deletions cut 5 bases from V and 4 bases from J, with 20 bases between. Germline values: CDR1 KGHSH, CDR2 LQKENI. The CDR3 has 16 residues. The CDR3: CASSSWGGAGTTEAFF. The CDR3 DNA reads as TGTGCCAGCTCATCCTGGGGGGGGGCCGGGACCACTGAAGCTTTCTTT.

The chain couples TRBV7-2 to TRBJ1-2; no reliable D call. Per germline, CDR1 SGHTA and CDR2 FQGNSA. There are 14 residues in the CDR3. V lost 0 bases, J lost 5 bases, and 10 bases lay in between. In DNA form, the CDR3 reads TGTGCCAGCAGCTTAGCCCAGTCGCGTTATGGCTACACCTTC. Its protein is CASSLAQSRYGYTF.

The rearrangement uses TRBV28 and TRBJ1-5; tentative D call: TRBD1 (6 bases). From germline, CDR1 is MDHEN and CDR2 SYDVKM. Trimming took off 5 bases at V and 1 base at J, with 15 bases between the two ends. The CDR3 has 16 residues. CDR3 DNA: TGTGCCAGCAGTCCATGGAGGACAGAAAGCAATCAGCCCCAGCATTTT. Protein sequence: CASSPWRTESNQPQHF.

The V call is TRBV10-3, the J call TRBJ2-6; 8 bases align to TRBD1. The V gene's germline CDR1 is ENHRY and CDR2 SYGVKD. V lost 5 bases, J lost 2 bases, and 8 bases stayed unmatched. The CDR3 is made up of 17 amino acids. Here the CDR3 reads CAISSGQARPGANVLTF. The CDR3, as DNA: TGTGCCATCAGTTCGGGACAGGCCCGGCCTGGGGCCAACGTCCTGACTTTC.

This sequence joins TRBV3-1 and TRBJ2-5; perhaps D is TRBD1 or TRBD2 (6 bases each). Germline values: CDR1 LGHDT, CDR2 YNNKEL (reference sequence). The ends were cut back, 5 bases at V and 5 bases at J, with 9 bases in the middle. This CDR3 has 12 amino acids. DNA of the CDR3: TGTGCCAGCAGCGGAGGGGGGGAGACCCAGTACTTC. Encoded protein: CASSGGGETQYF.

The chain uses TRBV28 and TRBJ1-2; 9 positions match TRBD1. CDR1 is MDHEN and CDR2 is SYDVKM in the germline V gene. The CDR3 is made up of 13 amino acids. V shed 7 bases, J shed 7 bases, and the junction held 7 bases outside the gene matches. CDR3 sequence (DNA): TGTGCCAGCAATCCGGACAGGGGTGGTGGCTACACCTTC. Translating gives CASNPDRGGGYTF.

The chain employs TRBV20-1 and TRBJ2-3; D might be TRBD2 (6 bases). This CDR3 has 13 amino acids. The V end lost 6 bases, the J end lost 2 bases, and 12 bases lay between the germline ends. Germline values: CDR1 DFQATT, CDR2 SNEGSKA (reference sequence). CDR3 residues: CSARDFDTDTQYF. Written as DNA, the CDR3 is TGCAGTGCCCGGGACTTCGACACAGATACGCAGTATTTT.

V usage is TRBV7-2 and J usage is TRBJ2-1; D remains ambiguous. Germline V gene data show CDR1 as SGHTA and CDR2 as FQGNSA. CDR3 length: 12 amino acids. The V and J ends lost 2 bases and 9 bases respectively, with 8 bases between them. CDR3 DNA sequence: TGTGCCAGCAGCTTATCTGTTCCTGAGCAGTTCTTC. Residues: CASSLSVPEQFF.

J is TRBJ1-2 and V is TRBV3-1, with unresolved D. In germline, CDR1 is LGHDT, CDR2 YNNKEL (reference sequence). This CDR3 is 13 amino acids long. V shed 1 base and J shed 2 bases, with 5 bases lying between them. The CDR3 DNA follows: TGTGCCAGCAGCCAAGTCGGGAACTATGGCTACACCTTC. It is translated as CASSQVGNYGYTF.

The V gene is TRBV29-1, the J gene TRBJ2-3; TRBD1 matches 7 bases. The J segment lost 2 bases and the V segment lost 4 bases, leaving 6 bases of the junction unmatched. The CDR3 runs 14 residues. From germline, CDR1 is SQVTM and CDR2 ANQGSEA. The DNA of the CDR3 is TGCAGCGTTGTTGAGACAGGGCTCACAGATACGCAGTATTTT. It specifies CSVVETGLTDTQYF.

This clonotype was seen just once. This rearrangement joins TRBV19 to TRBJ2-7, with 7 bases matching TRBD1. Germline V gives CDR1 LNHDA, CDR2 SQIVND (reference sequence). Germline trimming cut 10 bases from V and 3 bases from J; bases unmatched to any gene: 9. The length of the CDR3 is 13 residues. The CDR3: CATRRTGGYEQYF. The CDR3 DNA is TGTGCCACCAGGCGGACAGGAGGCTACGAGCAGTACTTC.

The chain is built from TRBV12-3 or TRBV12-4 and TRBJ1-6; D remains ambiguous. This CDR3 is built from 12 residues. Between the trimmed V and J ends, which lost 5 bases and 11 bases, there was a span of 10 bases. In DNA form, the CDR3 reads TGTGCCAGCAGTCCCACTCACACACCCCTCCACTTT. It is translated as CASSPTHTPLHF.

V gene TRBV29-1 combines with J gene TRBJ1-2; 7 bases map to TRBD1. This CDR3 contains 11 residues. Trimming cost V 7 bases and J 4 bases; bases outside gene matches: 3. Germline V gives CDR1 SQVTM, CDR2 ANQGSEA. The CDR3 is CSGQGSYGYTF. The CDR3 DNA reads TGCAGCGGACAGGGAAGCTATGGCTACACCTTC.

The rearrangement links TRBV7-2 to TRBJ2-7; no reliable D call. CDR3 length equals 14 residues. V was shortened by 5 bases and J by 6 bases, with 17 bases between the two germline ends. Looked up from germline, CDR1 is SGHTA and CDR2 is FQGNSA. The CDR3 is CASSTHGMIGEQYF. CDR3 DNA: TGTGCCAGCAGCACCCATGGGATGATTGGCGAGCAGTACTTC.

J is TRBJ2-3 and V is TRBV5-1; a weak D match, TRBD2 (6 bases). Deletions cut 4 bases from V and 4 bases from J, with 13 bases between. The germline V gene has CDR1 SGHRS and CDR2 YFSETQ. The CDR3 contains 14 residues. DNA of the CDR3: TGCGCCAGCAGCCCGAACTGGGAGGCAGATACGCAGTATTTT. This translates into CASSPNWEADTQYF.

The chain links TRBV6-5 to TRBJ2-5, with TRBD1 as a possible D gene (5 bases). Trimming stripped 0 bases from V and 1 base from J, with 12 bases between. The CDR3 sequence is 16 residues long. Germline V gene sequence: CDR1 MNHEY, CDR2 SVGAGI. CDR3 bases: TGTGCCAGCAGTTACTCGGACCGAAGGGGCCAAGAGACCCAGTACTTC. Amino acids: CASSYSDRRGQETQYF.

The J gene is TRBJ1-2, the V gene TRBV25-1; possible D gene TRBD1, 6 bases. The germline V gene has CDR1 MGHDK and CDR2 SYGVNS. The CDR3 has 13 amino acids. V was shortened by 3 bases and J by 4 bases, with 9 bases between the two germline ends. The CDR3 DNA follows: TGTGCCAGCAGTGACAGGGGAAGCTATGGCTACACCTTC. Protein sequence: CASSDRGSYGYTF.

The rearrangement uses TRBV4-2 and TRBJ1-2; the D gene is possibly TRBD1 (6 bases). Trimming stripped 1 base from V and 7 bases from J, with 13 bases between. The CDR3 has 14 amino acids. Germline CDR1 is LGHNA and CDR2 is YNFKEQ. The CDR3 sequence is CASSQADSASGYTF. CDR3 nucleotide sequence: TGTGCCAGCAGCCAAGCGGACAGCGCCTCTGGCTACACCTTC.

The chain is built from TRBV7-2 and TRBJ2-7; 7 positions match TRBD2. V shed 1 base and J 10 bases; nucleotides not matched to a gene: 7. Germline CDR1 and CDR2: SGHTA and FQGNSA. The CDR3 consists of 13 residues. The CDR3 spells CASSLERGGRQYF. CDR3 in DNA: TGTGCCAGCAGCTTAGAGAGGGGAGGGCGTCAGTACTTC.

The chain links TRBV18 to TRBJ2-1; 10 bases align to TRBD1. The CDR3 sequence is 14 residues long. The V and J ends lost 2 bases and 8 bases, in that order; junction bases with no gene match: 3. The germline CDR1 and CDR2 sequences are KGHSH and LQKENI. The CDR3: CASSPGQGGDEQFF. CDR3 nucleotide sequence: TGTGCCAGCTCACCAGGACAGGGGGGGGATGAGCAGTTCTTC. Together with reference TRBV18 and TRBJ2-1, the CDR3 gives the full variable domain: NAGVMQNPRHLVRRRGQEARLRCSPMKGHSHVYWYRQLPEEGLKFMVYLQKENIIDESGMPKERFSAEFPKEGPSILRIQQVVRGDSAAYFCASSPGQGGDEQFFGPGTRLTVL.

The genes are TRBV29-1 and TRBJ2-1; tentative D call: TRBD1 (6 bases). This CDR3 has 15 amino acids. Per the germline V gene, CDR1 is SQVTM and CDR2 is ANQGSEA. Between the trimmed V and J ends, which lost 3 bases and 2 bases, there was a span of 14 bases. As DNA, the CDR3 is TGCAGCGTTGAGGACAGCTCGGAAGCCTACAATGAGCAGTTCTTC. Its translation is CSVEDSSEAYNEQFF.

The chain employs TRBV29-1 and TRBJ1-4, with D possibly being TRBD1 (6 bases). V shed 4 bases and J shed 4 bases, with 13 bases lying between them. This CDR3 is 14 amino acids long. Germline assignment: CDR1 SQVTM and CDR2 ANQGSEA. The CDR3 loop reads CSVAGTPINEKLFF. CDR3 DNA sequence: TGCAGCGTTGCCGGGACACCAATTAATGAAAAACTGTTTTTT.

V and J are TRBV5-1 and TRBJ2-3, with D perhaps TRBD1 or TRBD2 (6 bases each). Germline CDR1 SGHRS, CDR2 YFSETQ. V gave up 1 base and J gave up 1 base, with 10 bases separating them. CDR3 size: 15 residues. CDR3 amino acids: CASSLRGARTDTQYF. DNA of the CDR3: TGCGCCAGCAGCTTGAGGGGGGCCCGCACAGATACGCAGTATTTT.

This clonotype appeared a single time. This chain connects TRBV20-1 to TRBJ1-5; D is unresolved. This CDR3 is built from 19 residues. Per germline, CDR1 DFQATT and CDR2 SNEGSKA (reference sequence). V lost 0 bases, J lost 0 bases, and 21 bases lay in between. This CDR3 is CSARDARAGGDYSNQPQHF. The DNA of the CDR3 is TGCAGTGCTAGAGATGCGAGGGCAGGCGGTGATTATAGCAATCAGCCCCAGCATTTT.

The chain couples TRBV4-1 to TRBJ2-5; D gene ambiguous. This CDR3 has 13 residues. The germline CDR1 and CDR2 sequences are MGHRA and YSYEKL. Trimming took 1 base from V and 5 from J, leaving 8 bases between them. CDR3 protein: CASSQAHRETQYF. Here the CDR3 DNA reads TGCGCCAGCAGCCAAGCCCACCGGGAGACCCAGTACTTC.